The next 28 T cell receptor beta chains were all read from a single sample in a study of naive and memory T cell subsets. An equimolar mix of two oligonucleotides served as the beta constant-region primer for TRBC1 and TRBC2. Nested alpha and beta constant-region primers with the SP2 primer drove four PCR rounds on ligated cDNA. TCRdb reanalysed the UMI-ligation and nested PCR reads using MiXCR and keeps one entry per CDR3 protein. The sample yields some 110,000 distinct CDR3 sequences, roughly 32% seen once. The specimen sequenced was central memory CD4+ T cells from blood. The receptors derive from a human donor in good health.

This chain joins TRBV20-1 and TRBJ2-7; 10 nucleotides align to TRBD1. This CDR3 has 13 residues. CDR1 DFQATT and CDR2 SNEGSKA come from the germline V gene (reference sequence). V lost 2 bases and J lost 5; bases outside the gene matches: 3. The CDR3 region has the DNA TGCAGTGCTAGACGGGACAGGGGCAACGAGCAGTACTTC. This translates into CSARRDRGNEQYF.

The V and J genes are TRBV12-3 or TRBV12-4 and TRBJ2-5, with 11 bases matching TRBD2. CDR3 size: 14 residues. V lost 10 bases to trimming and J lost 5 bases; unmatched junction nucleotides: 9. The CDR3 sequence: CATETSGALETQYF. The CDR3 region has the DNA TGTGCCACCGAGACTAGCGGGGCCCTTGAGACCCAGTACTTC.

This clonotype was counted ten times or more. This chain joins TRBV6-1 and TRBJ2-3; 8 bases map to TRBD1. The CDR3 is made up of 15 amino acids. The trim removed 7 bases at V and 1 base at J, leaving 7 bases unmatched. CDR1 is MNHNS and CDR2 is SASEGT in the germline V gene. The CDR3 DNA is TGTGCCAGCACCATAGCGGACAGGGGCACAGATACGCAGTATTTT. It encodes CASTIADRGTDTQYF.

The V call is TRBV6-5, the J call TRBJ1-2; no definite D call. The CDR3 is made up of 16 amino acids. With 2 bases removed from V and 0 bases from J, the gap between germline ends came to 13 bases. Looked up from germline, CDR1 is MNHEY and CDR2 is SVGAGI. CDR3 sequence: CASSYSRSVANYGYTF. CDR3 nucleotide sequence: TGTGCCAGCAGTTACAGTCGGTCGGTAGCTAACTATGGCTACACCTTC.

This clonotype was picked up one time. The chain combines TRBV9 with TRBJ2-6; D uncertain. V shed 4 bases and J shed 0 bases, with 5 bases lying between them. The CDR3 extends over 14 amino acids. CDR1 is SGDLS and CDR2 is YYNGEE in the germline V gene. The CDR3: CASSLYSGANVLTF. In nucleotides, the CDR3 is TGTGCCAGCAGCCTTTACTCTGGGGCCAACGTCCTGACTTTC.

The chain uses TRBV3-1 and TRBJ2-7, with 7 bases matching TRBD2. This CDR3 has 15 residues. J was trimmed by 1 base and V by 4 bases; bases with no gene match: 7. Germline CDR1 reads LGHDT; CDR2 reads YNNKEL (reference sequence). Here the CDR3 reads CASSPSGATSYEQYF. In DNA form, the CDR3 reads TGTGCCAGCAGCCCTAGCGGAGCCACTTCCTACGAGCAGTACTTC.

This clonotype was detected only a few times. This chain uses TRBV12-3 or TRBV12-4 with TRBJ1-1, with 9 bases aligning to TRBD1. The CDR3 contains 15 residues. The V segment lost 3 bases and the J segment 2 bases; nucleotides outside the gene matches: 4. CDR3 nucleotide sequence: TGTGCCAGCAGTTTGGGGACAGGGCTTAACACTGAAGCTTTCTTT. It specifies CASSLGTGLNTEAFF.

Only one count was recorded for this clonotype. The V gene is TRBV23-1, the J gene TRBJ2-7; maybe TRBD1 (6 bases). TRBV23-1 belongs to the ORF category, with a function that is uncertain. The CDR3 covers 17 residues. V shed 2 bases and J shed 3 bases, with 20 bases lying between them. CDR3 protein: CASSQLTTGKIYYEQYF. CDR3 bases: TGCGCCAGCAGTCAACTCACTACAGGGAAAATATACTACGAGCAGTACTTC.

The chain combines TRBV12-3 or TRBV12-4 with TRBJ2-3, with D perhaps given as TRBD1 or TRBD2 (5 bases each). Trimming cost V 3 bases and J 6 bases, with 16 bases left between them. The CDR3 length is 15 residues. The CDR3 DNA is TGTGCCAGCAGTTTCGGGGCAGGACCTGGGGATACGCAGTATTTT. This gives the protein CASSFGAGPGDTQYF.

This chain uses TRBV28 with TRBJ2-7, with no clear D. The length of the CDR3 is 15 residues. V gave up 1 base and J gave up 6 bases, with 16 bases separating them. In germline, CDR1 is MDHEN, CDR2 SYDVKM. CDR3 DNA: TGTGCCAGCAGTTTATCCTCCTTATCCATGGGCGAGCAGTACTTC. Translation gives CASSLSSLSMGEQYF. The whole variable domain, filled in from reference TRBV28 and TRBJ2-7, reads DVKVTQSSRYLVKRTGEKVFLECVQDMDHENMFWYRQDPGLGLRLIYFSYDVKMKEKGDIPEGYSVSREKKERFSLILESASTNQTSMYLCASSLSSLSMGEQYFGPGTRLTVT.

The chain is built from TRBV5-1 and TRBJ2-2, with TRBD2 identical over 14 bases. The CDR3 consists of 16 residues. Germline V gene sequence: CDR1 SGHRS, CDR2 YFSETQ. V was pared by 4 bases and J by 7 bases, with 6 bases of the junction left unmatched. The CDR3: CASSGTSGSLSGELFF. CDR3 DNA sequence: TGCGCCAGCAGCGGGACTAGCGGGAGTCTCAGCGGGGAGCTGTTTTTT.

This clonotype was picked up a small number of times. The V call is TRBV27, the J call TRBJ2-2; D call uncertain. Between the trimmed V and J ends, which lost 4 bases and 8 bases, there was a span of 8 bases. CDR3 length: 12 residues. Germline V gene lookup returns CDR1 MNHEY and CDR2 SMNVEV (reference sequence). CDR3 DNA sequence: TGTGCCAGCAGTTACTACGCGGGGGAGCTGTTTTTT. This gives the protein CASSYYAGELFF.

This clonotype was seen more than once but under ten times. V usage is TRBV19 and J usage is TRBJ1-2, with D possibly TRBD1 on 6 matching bases. Germline V gene sequence: CDR1 LNHDA, CDR2 SQIVND (reference sequence). This CDR3 region has 16 residues. V was cut by 6 bases and J by 0 bases, with 17 bases left in between. CDR3 region: CASRERTAYANYGYTF. The CDR3 DNA is TGTGCCAGTAGGGAGAGGACAGCGTACGCTAACTATGGCTACACCTTC. The variable domain in full, completed from reference TRBV19 and TRBJ1-2, reads DGGITQSPKYLFRKEGQNVTLSCEQNLNHDAMYWYRQDPGQGLRLIYYSQIVNDFQKGDIAEGYSVSREKKESFPLTVTSAQKNPTAFYLCASRERTAYANYGYTFGSGTRLTVV.

The chain recombines TRBV20-1 with TRBJ2-1; D not certain. Germline V gene sequence: CDR1 DFQATT, CDR2 SNEGSKA (reference sequence). This CDR3 region has 13 residues. V was clipped by 5 bases and J by 4 bases, with 12 bases between them. This CDR3 is CSARPLAYNEQFF. The CDR3, as DNA: TGCAGTGCTCGACCCTTAGCTTACAATGAGCAGTTCTTC.

The V gene is TRBV6-5, the J gene TRBJ1-6; D might be TRBD1 (6 bases). Germline-derived CDR1 and CDR2 are MNHEY and SVGAGI. With 6 bases removed from V and 4 bases from J, the gap between germline ends came to 16 bases. This CDR3 region has 16 residues. CDR3 coding DNA: TGTGCCAGCAGAAATGATGACAGGCAATATAATTCACCCCTCCACTTT. Translating gives CASRNDDRQYNSPLHF.

The V and J genes are TRBV3-1 and TRBJ2-1, with 9 bases matching TRBD1. The trim removed 5 bases at V and 9 bases at J, leaving 11 bases unmatched. The CDR3 loop spans 15 amino acids. CDR1 and CDR2 (germline): LGHDT, YNNKEL (reference sequence). This chain's CDR3 is CASSAKQGAGGEQFF. In DNA, the CDR3 is TGTGCCAGCAGCGCAAAACAGGGGGCAGGGGGTGAGCAGTTCTTC.

The chain is built from TRBV27 and TRBJ2-7; D ambiguous. This CDR3 contains 13 residues. In germline, CDR1 is MNHEY, CDR2 SMNVEV (reference sequence). Trimming shortened V by 0 bases and J by 12 bases, and 15 bases separated the two germline ends. As DNA, the CDR3 is TGTGCCAGCAGTTTATCGGCAGGCCTCCTTTGGTACTTC. Protein sequence: CASSLSAGLLWYF.

V usage is TRBV11-2 and J usage is TRBJ1-5; 7 positions match TRBD1. The germline gives CDR1 SGHAT, CDR2 FQNNGV. The CDR3 extends over 13 amino acids. V was clipped by 5 bases and J by 4 bases; unmatched bases: 2. DNA for the CDR3: TGTGCCAGCAGCAGGGGACAGAATCAGCCCCAGCATTTT. It is translated as CASSRGQNQPQHF.

This clonotype showed up just a few times. This chain links TRBV24-1 with TRBJ1-3; no reliable D call. Between the trimmed V and J ends, which lost 1 base and 4 bases, there was a span of 4 bases. The CDR3 length is 13 residues. Germline CDR1 and CDR2: KGHDR and SFDVKD. This chain's CDR3 is CATSDLRGNTIYF. The CDR3 DNA is TGTGCCACCAGTGATTTACGGGGAAACACCATATATTTT.

This chain uses TRBV5-6 with TRBJ2-1; the match to TRBD2 covers 16 bases. CDR1 is SGHDT, CDR2 YYEEEE, per germline. The V and J ends lost 2 bases and 3 bases, in that order; junction bases with no gene match: 11. This CDR3 has 20 residues. The CDR3 DNA reads TGTGCCAGCAGCTTCAGGCCTGGGACTAGCGGGAGGGACAACTACAATGAGCAGTTCTTC. Amino acid sequence: CASSFRPGTSGRDNYNEQFF.

The genes are TRBV6-6 and TRBJ2-1, with 11 bases aligning to TRBD2. The CDR3 contains 12 residues. Germline assignment: CDR1 MNHNY and CDR2 SVGAGI (reference sequence). Trimming took 5 bases from V and 10 from J; bases not matched to a gene: 1. The CDR3 here is CASSPSGREQFF. The CDR3 region has the DNA TGTGCCAGCAGTCCTAGCGGGAGGGAGCAGTTCTTC.

The chain uses TRBV7-9 and TRBJ2-1, with a weak D call TRBD2 (5 bases). The V and J ends lost 1 base and 6 bases respectively, with 13 bases between them. In germline, CDR1 is SEHNR, CDR2 FQNEAQ (reference sequence). This CDR3 spans 15 amino acids. CDR3 bases: TGTGCCAGCAGCTTAGTTTTGAGGGTCGGCAATGAGCAGTTCTTC. Amino acid sequence: CASSLVLRVGNEQFF.

The chain has TRBV29-1 and TRBJ2-3; D not certain. Trimming removed 5 bases at V and 6 bases at J, with 6 bases between. Looked up from germline, CDR1 is SQVTM and CDR2 is ANQGSEA. CDR3 length: 10 amino acids. CDR3 amino acids: CSVLRDTQYF. For the CDR3, the DNA is TGCAGCGTTTTGCGGGATACGCAGTATTTT.

V is TRBV12-3 or TRBV12-4 and J is TRBJ2-7, with D possibly TRBD2 on 5 matching bases. Trimming removed 3 bases at V and 2 bases at J, with 11 bases between. This CDR3 has 14 residues. The CDR3 reads CASSLSSPPYEQYF. The CDR3, as DNA: TGTGCCAGCAGTTTGTCTAGCCCCCCCTACGAGCAGTACTTC.

The DNA of the CDR3 is TGCAGCGGCACGATTGGGTTCTCTGAAGCTTTCTTT. It is translated as CSGTIGFSEAFF. The chain links TRBV29-1 to TRBJ1-1; D is ambiguous. Germline V CDR1 and CDR2: SQVTM, ANQGSEA. CDR3 length: 12 amino acids. Trimming took 7 bases from V and 6 from J, leaving 15 bases between them.

This rearrangement joins TRBV7-9 to TRBJ1-3; tentative D call: TRBD1 (6 bases). V was pared by 3 bases and J by 0 bases, with 9 bases between. CDR1 is SEHNR and CDR2 is FQNEAQ in the germline V gene (reference sequence). The CDR3 spans 15 residues. The CDR3 protein is CASSFQGGSGNTIYF. In DNA form, the CDR3 reads TGTGCCAGCAGCTTCCAAGGGGGCTCTGGAAACACCATATATTTT.

This chain links TRBV7-2 with TRBJ2-3; 11 nucleotides align to TRBD2. Germline assignment: CDR1 SGHTA and CDR2 FQGNSA. With V trimmed by 5 bases and J by 3 bases, 7 bases remained unmatched. There are 16 residues in the CDR3. In nucleotides, the CDR3 is TGTGCCAGCAGCCCTAGCGGGAGGCTATGGACAGATACGCAGTATTTT. Amino acid sequence: CASSPSGRLWTDTQYF.

This clonotype was counted many times. V gene TRBV6-5 combines with J gene TRBJ2-3; D is unclear. CDR3 length: 14 amino acids. Trimming removed 6 bases at V and 6 bases at J, with 16 bases between. CDR1 and CDR2 from the germline V gene are MNHEY and SVGAGI. CDR3 amino acids: CASSFSSYSDTQYF. The CDR3 region has the DNA TGTGCCAGCAGCTTTAGCAGCTATTCGGATACGCAGTATTTT.